What follows are 8 T cell receptor beta chains derived from one specimen sequenced in a study of spatial heterogeneity in lung cancer. As for time point: sample taken at primary tumor resection. Their cognate antigens are unknown. Study conclusions and caveats: Tracking of tumor mutation counts was seen in expanded intratumoral alpha and beta TCR counts.

TCRdb processed the 5' RACE reads anew with MiXCR; each CDR3 protein has one entry. The sample comprises some 11,000 distinct CDR3 sequences, approximately 7.5% of which are singletons, and about 22% rests with the top ten. The source was lung tumor tissue, collected at surgery. The source is a female donor with early-stage non-small cell lung cancer.

On this clonotype itself: This beta chain appears as a stray read in a library generated for alpha chains; its size is not informative. This chain uses TRBV7-3 with TRBJ1-1; no reliable D call. V dropped 2 bases and J dropped 5 bases, with 9 bases sitting between them. The germline gives CDR1 SGHTA, CDR2 FQGTGA. This CDR3 has 13 amino acids. The CDR3 spells CASSLLERTEAFF. CDR3 sequence (DNA): TGTGCCAGCAGCTTACTCGAACGAACTGAAGCTTTCTTT.

This clonotype was picked up many times. This beta chain is an unintended read in a library built for alpha chains; its size means little. CDR3 sequence (DNA): TGTGCCAGCAGCTTAGGTGGTAGCGGGGGGGAGACCCAGTACTTC. Translating gives CASSLGGSGGETQYF. The J gene is TRBJ2-5, the V gene TRBV13; 10 bases line up with TRBD2. From germline, CDR1 is PRHDT and CDR2 FYEKMQ (reference sequence). The J segment lost 5 bases and the V segment lost 0 bases, leaving 3 bases of the junction unmatched. This CDR3 is built from 15 residues.

Of note for this clonotype: This beta chain slipped into a library made for alpha chains as a stray read, so its size is not meaningful. V is TRBV30 and J is TRBJ2-2, with D uncertain. The CDR3 sequence is 16 residues long. CDR1 GTSNPN and CDR2 SVGIG come from the germline V gene (reference sequence). Trimming pared 2 bases from V and 1 base from J, leaving 14 bases between. DNA for the CDR3: TGTGCCTGGAGTTCCGATAGGGCAGGGAACACCGGGGAGCTGTTTTTT. This sequence encodes CAWSSDRAGNTGELFF.

Regarding this clonotype: Since a much larger clone is just one base distant, this may be a read error. This beta chain was picked up by a library intended for alpha chains and is off target, so its count carries little meaning. The chain carries TRBV11-1 and TRBJ2-5, with D perhaps TRBD2 (5 bases). The V end lost 5 bases, the J end lost 7 bases, and 17 bases lay between the germline ends. Germline loops: CDR1 SGHAT, CDR2 FQDESV (reference sequence). This CDR3 contains 14 residues. The CDR3 bases are TGTGCCAGCAGCCCCCGAGAGGGCTTGGCGACCCAGTACTTC. It encodes CASSPREGLATQYF. The full variable domain, with the rest looked up from reference TRBV11-1 and TRBJ2-5, is EAEVAQSPRYKITEKSQAVAFWCDPISGHATLYWYRQILGQGPELLVQFQDESVVDDSQLPKDRFSAERLKGVDSTLKIQPAELGDSAMYLCASSPREGLATQYFGPGTRLLVL.

This clonotype was picked up a small number of times. Being off target in a library aimed at alpha chains, this beta chain has a size of little meaning. The chain is built from TRBV20-1 and TRBJ1-1; D gene uncertain. Looked up from germline, CDR1 is DFQATT and CDR2 is SNEGSKA (reference sequence). The length of the CDR3 is 11 residues. The CDR3 sequence: CRYGRNTEAFF. For the CDR3, the DNA is TGCAGATACGGACGGAACACTGAAGCTTTCTTT.

This clonotype has more than one count but fewer than ten. Little can be read into the size of this beta chain, an off-target read in a library designed for alpha chains. CDR3 in DNA: TGCAGTGCTAGGACAGGGGGCTCCTACGAGCAGTACTTC. Protein product: CSARTGGSYEQYF. The chain uses TRBV20-1 and TRBJ2-7; 9 nucleotides align to TRBD1. J gave up 0 bases and V 3 bases, and 0 bases lay outside the gene matches. CDR3 length: 13 amino acids. Germline CDR1 DFQATT, CDR2 SNEGSKA (reference sequence).

There are many counts of this clonotype. Since it is a stray read in a library aimed at alpha chains, this beta chain has a size that is not meaningful. The rearrangement joins TRBV6-1 to TRBJ2-1; no definite D call. The germline gives CDR1 MNHNS, CDR2 SASEGT. The CDR3 runs to 14 residues. Between the trimmed V and J ends, which lost 1 base and 6 bases, there was a span of 10 bases. CDR3 in DNA: TGTGCCAGCAGTGAAGACATTCGGAGCAATGAGCAGTTCTTC. Amino acids: CASSEDIRSNEQFF.

Details on this clonotype: As an off-target read in a library built for alpha chains, this beta chain has a frequency of little significance. The V gene is TRBV12-3 or TRBV12-4, the J gene TRBJ2-1; 7 nucleotides align to TRBD2. This CDR3 contains 15 residues. Unmatched junction bases numbered 7, after V lost 2 bases and J lost 6 bases. The CDR3 is CASSLMAGVLNEQFF. In DNA, the CDR3 is TGTGCCAGCAGTTTAATGGCGGGGGTACTCAATGAGCAGTTCTTC.